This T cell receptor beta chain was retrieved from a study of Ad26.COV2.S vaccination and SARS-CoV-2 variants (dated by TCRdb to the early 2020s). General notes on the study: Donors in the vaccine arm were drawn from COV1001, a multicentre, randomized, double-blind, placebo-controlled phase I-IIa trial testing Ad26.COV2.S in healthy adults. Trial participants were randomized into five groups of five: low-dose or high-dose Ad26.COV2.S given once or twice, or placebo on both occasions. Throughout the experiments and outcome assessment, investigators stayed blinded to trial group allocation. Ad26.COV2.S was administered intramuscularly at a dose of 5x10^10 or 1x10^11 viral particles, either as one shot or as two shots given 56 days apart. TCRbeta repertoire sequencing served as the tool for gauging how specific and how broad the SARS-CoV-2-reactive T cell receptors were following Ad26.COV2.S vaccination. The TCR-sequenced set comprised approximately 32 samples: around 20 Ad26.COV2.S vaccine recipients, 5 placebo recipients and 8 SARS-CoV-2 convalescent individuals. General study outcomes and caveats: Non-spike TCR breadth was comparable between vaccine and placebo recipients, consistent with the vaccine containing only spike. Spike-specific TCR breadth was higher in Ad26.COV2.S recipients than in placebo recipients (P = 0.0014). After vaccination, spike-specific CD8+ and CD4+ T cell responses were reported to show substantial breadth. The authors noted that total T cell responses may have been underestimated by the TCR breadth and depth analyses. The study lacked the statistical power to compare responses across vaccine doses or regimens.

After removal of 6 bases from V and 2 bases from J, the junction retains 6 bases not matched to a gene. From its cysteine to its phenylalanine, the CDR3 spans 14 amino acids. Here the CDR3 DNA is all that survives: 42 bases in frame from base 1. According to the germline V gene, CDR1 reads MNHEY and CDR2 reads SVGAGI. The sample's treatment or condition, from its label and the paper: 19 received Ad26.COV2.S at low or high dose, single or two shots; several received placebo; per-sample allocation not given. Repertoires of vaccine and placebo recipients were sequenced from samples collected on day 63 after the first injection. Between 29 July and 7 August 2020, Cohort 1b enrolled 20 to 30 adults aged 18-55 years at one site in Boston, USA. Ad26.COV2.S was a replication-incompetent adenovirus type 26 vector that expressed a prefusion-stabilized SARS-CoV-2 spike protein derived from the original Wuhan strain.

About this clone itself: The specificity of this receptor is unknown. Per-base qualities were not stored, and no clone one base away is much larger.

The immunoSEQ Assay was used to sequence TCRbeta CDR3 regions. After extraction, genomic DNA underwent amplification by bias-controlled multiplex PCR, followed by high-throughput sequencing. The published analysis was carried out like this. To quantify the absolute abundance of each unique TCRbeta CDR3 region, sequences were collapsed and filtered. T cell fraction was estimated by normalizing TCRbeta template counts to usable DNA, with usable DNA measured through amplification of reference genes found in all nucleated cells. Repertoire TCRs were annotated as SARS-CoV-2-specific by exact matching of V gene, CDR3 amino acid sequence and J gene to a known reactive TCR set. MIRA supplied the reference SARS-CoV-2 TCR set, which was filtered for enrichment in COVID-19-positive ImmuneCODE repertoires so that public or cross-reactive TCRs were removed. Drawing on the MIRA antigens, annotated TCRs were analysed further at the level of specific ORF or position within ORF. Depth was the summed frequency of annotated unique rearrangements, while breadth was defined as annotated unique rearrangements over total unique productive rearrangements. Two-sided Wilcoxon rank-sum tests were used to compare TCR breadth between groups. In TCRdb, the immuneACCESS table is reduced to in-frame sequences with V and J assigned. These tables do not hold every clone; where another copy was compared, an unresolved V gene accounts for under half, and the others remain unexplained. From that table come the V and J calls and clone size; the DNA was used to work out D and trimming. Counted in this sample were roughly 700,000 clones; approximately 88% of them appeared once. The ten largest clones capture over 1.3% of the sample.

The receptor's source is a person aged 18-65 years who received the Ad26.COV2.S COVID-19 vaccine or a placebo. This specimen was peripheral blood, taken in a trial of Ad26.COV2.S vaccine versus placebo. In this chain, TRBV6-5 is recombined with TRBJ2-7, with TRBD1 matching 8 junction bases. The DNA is TGTGCCAGCAGCCAGGACAGGGAAACCTACGAGCAGTACTTC. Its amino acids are CASSQDRETYEQYF.